The 5 T cell receptor beta chains given below trace back to one sample, sequenced in a study of blood T cells in healthy people across ages. Then a second PCR, running roughly 7 to 11 cycles, was carried out with a sample-barcoded 5' primer and a J-beta primer mix. In TCRdb, the 5' RACE reads were re-called with MiXCR into one record per CDR3 protein. Of under 850,000 distinct CDR3 sequences listed, under 40% are singletons. Material for sequencing was blood. These receptors all stem from a young man in good health.

The chain carries TRBV9 and TRBJ2-1, with D tentatively TRBD1 or TRBD2 (5 bases each). The CDR3 loop spans 15 amino acids. The germline CDR1 and CDR2 sequences are SGDLS and YYNGEE. The ends were cut back, 0 bases at V and 5 bases at J, with 12 bases in the middle. CDR3 bases: TGTGCCAGCAGCGTAGGTGGGGGTTACAACAATGAGCAGTTCTTC. The encoded protein is CASSVGGGYNNEQFF.

The table lists this clonotype with a few counts. This chain links TRBV28 with TRBJ2-3, with D perhaps matching TRBD1 or TRBD2 (6 bases each). Germline CDR1 is MDHEN and CDR2 is SYDVKM. V was shortened by 3 bases and J by 0 bases, with 16 bases between the two germline ends. This CDR3 has 17 residues. Here the CDR3 DNA reads TGTGCCAGCAGTTTGATTAAAGGGGGACTCAGCACAGATACGCAGTATTTT. This codes for CASSLIKGGLSTDTQYF.

The sample holds a few counts of this clonotype. The chain recombines TRBV20-1 with TRBJ1-6; D is undetermined. Germline CDR1 is DFQATT and CDR2 is SNEGSKA (reference sequence). V lost 5 bases and J 0 bases, leaving 11 bases between the germline ends. The CDR3 has 15 amino acids. The CDR3 DNA follows: TGCAGTGCTGTGACGGCGAGCTCCTATAATTCACCCCTCCACTTT. Protein product: CSAVTASSYNSPLHF.

This chain joins TRBV9 and TRBJ2-1, with TRBD2 matching 11 bases. Germline CDR1 is SGDLS and CDR2 is YYNGEE. Trimming took 0 bases from V and 4 from J; bases not matched to a gene: 12. CDR3 length equals 19 residues. The CDR3 sequence: CASSVGGLGTSGIYNEQFF. CDR3 DNA: TGTGCCAGCAGCGTAGGTGGGCTAGGGACTAGCGGAATATACAATGAGCAGTTCTTC.

The rearrangement links TRBV7-3 to TRBJ2-1, with 8 bases matching TRBD1. The V gene end was trimmed by 4 bases and the J gene end by 5 bases; junction bases not matched to a gene: 4. Germline V gives CDR1 SGHTA, CDR2 FQGTGA. The CDR3 is made up of 14 amino acids. The CDR3 region has the DNA TGTGCCAGCAGCTCTGGGACAGGTAACAATGAGCAGTTCTTC. Protein product: CASSSGTGNNEQFF.